Below, one T cell receptor (beta chain) is given with its context. Its antigen is unidentified. The sample originates from a study of T cell repertoires in cytomegalovirus infection. At the level of the study: Evidence of both CMV infection and a matching HLA type came from public TCR beta signatures. Study-wide points: Carriage of CMV together with the relevant HLA was identifiable through cumulative public TCR beta family frequency. Ex vivo responses were dominated by HLA-C-restricted CMV-specific TCR beta clonotypes.

TCRdb re-derived calls from the reads in MiXCR, one entry per CDR3 protein. The data show about 27,000 distinct CDR3 sequences, with under 20% seen just once and about 82% held by the top ten. CDR1 and CDR2 from the germline V gene are SGHNT and YYREEE (reference sequence). The CDR3 contains 15 residues. V lost 1 base and J 3 bases, leaving 11 bases between the germline ends. The receptor comes from a human donor in good health (CMV status not recorded). Some clones in this sample may be carry-over from other donors' samples. Sequences were derived from CD8+ T cells from cultured PBMCs, sampled from culture after CMV antigen stimulation. The rearrangement uses TRBV5-4 and TRBJ2-1; perhaps TRBD2 as D (5 bases). CDR3 sequence (DNA): TGTGCCAGCAGCTTGATGCTCGGGGACTACAATGAGCAGTTCTTC. This translates into CASSLMLGDYNEQFF.